This is a list of T cell receptor beta chains from one sample in a study of T cell responses to AZD1222 COVID-19 vaccine. Produced via immunoSEQ multiplex PCR; TCRdb's table is partial and in-frame only. This sample has 90,000 to 150,000 clones, with just over 85% found just once. The specimen was peripheral blood, collected on day 0 of AZD1222 vaccination. The receptors were gathered from an adult in good health. Both conserved end residues are part of each CDR3. The D gene is left open where the match is weak.

>TRBV25-1|NA
CASSNYNEQFF
>TRBV10-3|NA
CAISESGAAPNEKLFF
>TRBV6-2/TRBV6-3|NA
CASSHHPDTQYF
>TRBV2|NA
CASRDLQGYYGYTF
>TRBV7-9|NA
CASRQDRSDTQYF
>TRBV19|NA
CASTDLTHNEQFF
>TRBV28|NA
CASSQPTPSRETQYF
>TRBV5-1|NA
CASSPLWSHYEQYF
>TRBV19|TRBD1
CASSGGQGRPTDTQYF
>TRBV7-3|TRBD2
CASSLNLASGGNNEQFF
>TRBV15|TRBD1
CATSRGGGRANEKLFF